Listed here are 32 T cell receptor beta chains from one sample, sequenced in a study of cytomegalovirus exposure and HLA in healthy donors (dated by TCRdb to about 2017). Libraries were made using the immunoSEQ multiplex PCR assay. Sourced from immuneACCESS, this table was stored by TCRdb with only in-frame sequences that have V and J called. A share of the clones is absent; for the studies checked, an unresolved V gene accounts for under half, and the remainder has no known explanation. For this sample there are about 160,000 clones; just under 90% appear just once. In total, the top ten clones hold over 4% of the sample. The sample was PBMCs. The origin of the receptors is a man younger than 30 in good health and CMV-seropositive.

V and J are TRBV13 and TRBJ2-2, with 12 positions matching TRBD2. The CDR3 consists of 15 residues. Per germline, CDR1 PRHDT and CDR2 FYEKMQ (reference sequence). V lost 8 bases to trimming and J lost 4 bases; unmatched junction nucleotides: 5. CDR3 region: CASGGTSGLTGELFF. CDR3 DNA sequence: TGTGCCAGCGGCGGGACTAGCGGGCTCACCGGGGAGCTGTTTTTT.

The V and J genes are TRBV7-9 and TRBJ2-2; the D gene is possibly TRBD2 (6 bases). Per the germline V gene, CDR1 is SEHNR and CDR2 is FQNEAQ (reference sequence). V dropped 5 bases and J dropped 5 bases, with 9 bases sitting between them. This CDR3 spans 13 amino acids. CDR3 region: CASSRAGTGELFF. The CDR3 coding sequence is TGTGCCAGCAGCCGGGCGGGGACCGGGGAGCTGTTTTTT.

The J gene is TRBJ2-2, the V gene TRBV27; TRBD2 agrees at 7 bases. CDR3 length: 15 amino acids. V gave up 5 bases and J gave up 4 bases; unmatched junction bases: 7. Germline V gene sequence: CDR1 MNHEY, CDR2 SMNVEV (reference sequence). The CDR3: CASSPSGMSTGELFF. DNA for the CDR3: TGTGCCAGCAGTCCGAGCGGGATGAGCACCGGGGAGCTGTTTTTT.

The chain links TRBV4-1 to TRBJ1-4; no firm D call. Per germline, CDR1 MGHRA and CDR2 YSYEKL. This CDR3 is 12 amino acids long. V was shortened by 7 bases and J by 7 bases, with 10 bases between the two germline ends. CDR3 nucleotides: TGCGCCAGCAACCGTCTAGGTGAAAAACTGTTTTTT. It translates to CASNRLGEKLFF.

The chain joins TRBV19 to TRBJ2-7, with 8 bases lining up with TRBD1. CDR1 is LNHDA and CDR2 is SQIVND in the germline V gene (reference sequence). V was clipped by 5 bases and J by 3 bases; unmatched bases: 6. The CDR3 runs 14 residues. In DNA form, the CDR3 reads TGTGCCAGTAGTCTCGGGACAGGATTCTACGAGCAGTACTTC. This sequence encodes CASSLGTGFYEQYF.

The rearrangement links TRBV4-1 to TRBJ2-3; 9 bases line up with TRBD2. Germline V CDR1 and CDR2: MGHRA, YSYEKL. The trim removed 0 bases at V and 2 bases at J, leaving 12 bases unmatched. The length of the CDR3 is 19 residues. The CDR3 region has the DNA TGCGCCAGCAGCCAAGACGCTCTAGCGGGATTTGGGCACACAGATACGCAGTATTTT. Protein sequence: CASSQDALAGFGHTDTQYF.

V gene TRBV4-2 combines with J gene TRBJ2-1, with a tentative D call TRBD1 (5 bases). The CDR3 contains 15 residues. From germline, CDR1 is LGHNA and CDR2 YNFKEQ. The V and J ends lost 0 bases and 5 bases respectively, with 11 bases between them. The CDR3 loop is CASSQEGPVDNEQFF. The CDR3 region has the DNA TGTGCCAGCAGCCAAGAGGGGCCTGTAGACAATGAGCAGTTCTTC.

This clone appeared once. The CDR3 protein is CASSVPGVRTGELFF. DNA of the CDR3: TGTGCCAGCAGTGTTCCAGGTGTCCGGACCGGGGAGCTGTTTTTT. V usage is TRBV25-1 and J usage is TRBJ2-2; unclear D gene. Looked up from germline, CDR1 is MGHDK and CDR2 is SYGVNS. V dropped 4 bases and J dropped 5 bases, with 14 bases sitting between them. The CDR3 extends over 15 amino acids.

This CDR3 is CASSGSGGYEQYF. The CDR3, as DNA: TGTGCCAGCAGCGGGAGCGGGGGCTACGAGCAGTACTTC. The gene calls are TRBV7-3 and TRBJ2-7; 8 nucleotides align to TRBD2. The CDR3 runs 13 residues. The junction had 3 bases not matched to a gene; V was cut back by 5 bases and J by 3 bases. The V gene's germline CDR1 is SGHTA and CDR2 FQGTGA.

The chain combines TRBV4-1 with TRBJ1-2, with D perhaps matching TRBD1 (5 bases). Germline lookup yields CDR1 MGHRA and CDR2 YSYEKL. V gave up 0 bases and J gave up 2 bases, with 13 bases separating them. The CDR3 has 16 residues. The CDR3 loop reads CASSQDWLRGNYGYTF. CDR3 DNA sequence: TGCGCCAGCAGCCAAGATTGGTTAAGGGGAAACTATGGCTACACCTTC.

The chain employs TRBV6-1 and TRBJ2-7; 10 nucleotides match TRBD2. The trim removed 0 bases at V and 4 bases at J, leaving 6 bases unmatched. Looked up from germline, CDR1 is MNHNS and CDR2 is SASEGT. The CDR3 sequence is 16 residues long. CDR3 region: CASSEASSGSPYEQYF. CDR3 nucleotides: TGTGCCAGCAGTGAAGCGTCTAGCGGGAGCCCATACGAGCAGTACTTC.

This clone was seen a few times. This CDR3 is also generated by other DNA sequences in the sample. V and J are TRBV19 and TRBJ1-5; no clear D. The CDR3 has 13 residues. Germline CDR1 reads LNHDA; CDR2 reads SQIVND (reference sequence). V lost 2 bases and J lost 2, with 4 bases in between. The CDR3 is CASSITGNQPQHF. The CDR3 nucleotides are TGTGCCAGTAGTATAACGGGCAATCAGCCCCAGCATTTT. Together with reference TRBV19 and TRBJ1-5, the CDR3 gives the full variable domain: DGGITQSPKYLFRKEGQNVTLSCEQNLNHDAMYWYRQDPGQGLRLIYYSQIVNDFQKGDIAEGYSVSREKKESFPLTVTSAQKNPTAFYLCASSITGNQPQHFGDGTRLSIL.

Details on this clone: The junction departs from the called germline gene at one end, perhaps through a read error. The V and J genes are TRBV7-7 and TRBJ1-2; 11 positions match TRBD1. CDR1 is SSHAT, CDR2 FNYEAQ, per germline (reference sequence). The CDR3 consists of 15 residues. This CDR3 reads CASSQGTGGSYGYTF. The CDR3 DNA follows: TGTGCTAGCAGCCAGGGGACAGGGGGGAGTTATGGCTACACCTTC.

This sequence joins TRBV29-1 and TRBJ2-7; 15 bases align to TRBD2. Germline CDR1 reads SQVTM; CDR2 reads ANQGSEA. The trim removed 6 bases at V and 1 base at J, leaving 10 bases unmatched. CDR3 length: 17 residues. CDR3 coding DNA: TGCAGCGTCGGACCGGGACTAGCGGGAGGCAGGTCCTACGAGCAGTACTTC. Its translation: CSVGPGLAGGRSYEQYF.

The genes are TRBV7-6 and TRBJ2-3; tentatively, D is TRBD2 (6 bases). CDR3 size: 16 residues. Germline values: CDR1 SGHVS, CDR2 FNYEAQ. Trimming shortened V by 7 bases and J by 1 base, and 18 bases separated the two germline ends. In DNA form, the CDR3 reads TGTGCCAGCACCATCCGGGGGAGAGGTGGCACAGATACGCAGTATTTT. This gives the protein CASTIRGRGGTDTQYF.

The chain is built from TRBV5-8 and TRBJ2-1; TRBD2 matches 14 bases. This CDR3 region has 17 residues. V was pared by 6 bases and J by 7 bases, with 12 bases of the junction left unmatched. The V gene's germline CDR1 is SGHTS and CDR2 YDEGEE. The CDR3 DNA is TGTGCCAGCACCAGACTAGCGGGAGGGCCGGTGAAAAATGAGCAGTTCTTC. It codes for CASTRLAGGPVKNEQFF.

This clone was recorded once. The chain employs TRBV27 and TRBJ2-1, with 7 bases matching TRBD2. Germline CDR1 MNHEY, CDR2 SMNVEV (reference sequence). The V segment lost 7 bases and the J segment 4 bases; nucleotides outside the gene matches: 7. The CDR3 contains 14 residues. The CDR3 loop reads CASTSTSSYNEQFF. Written as DNA, the CDR3 is TGTGCCAGCACCTCGACTAGCTCATACAATGAGCAGTTCTTC.

This rearrangement joins TRBV6-1 to TRBJ1-5; D is undetermined. The CDR3 is 12 residues long. The germline V and J ends were trimmed by 9 bases and 2 bases, with 8 bases remaining between them. Looked up from germline, CDR1 is MNHNS and CDR2 is SASEGT. CDR3 sequence (DNA): TGTGCCAGTCGGGGTGGCAATCAGCCCCAGCATTTT. Encoded protein: CASRGGNQPQHF.

The J gene is TRBJ2-1, the V gene TRBV7-3, with D perhaps TRBD2 (6 bases). Trimming took off 2 bases at V and 9 bases at J, with 17 bases between the two ends. This CDR3 contains 15 residues. Germline assignment: CDR1 SGHTA and CDR2 FQGTGA. CDR3 DNA: TGTGCCAGCAGCTTAGGGGGAGGAGGTGGGATTGAGCAGTTCTTC. The encoded protein is CASSLGGGGGIEQFF.

J is TRBJ2-6 and V is TRBV5-5; D is possibly TRBD2 (6 bases). This CDR3 has 16 amino acids. CDR1 is SGHKS, CDR2 YYEKEE, per germline (reference sequence). V lost 4 bases to trimming and J lost 4 bases, with 15 bases between them. The CDR3 bases are TGTGCCAGCAGCACCCCCCGCGGGGTCGGGGCCAACGTCCTGACTTTC. Translating gives CASSTPRGVGANVLTF.

The chain combines TRBV14 with TRBJ2-2; no reliable D call. CDR3 length: 14 residues. The V end lost 2 bases, the J end lost 2 bases, and 6 bases lay between the germline ends. CDR1 is SGHDN, CDR2 FVKESK, per germline. The CDR3 loop is CASSQSSNTGELFF. CDR3 in DNA: TGTGCCAGCAGCCAATCTAGTAACACCGGGGAGCTGTTTTTT.

The CDR3 DNA reads TGTGCCAGCAGGGAGTTAGGCTACAATGAGCAGTTCTTC. Translating gives CASRELGYNEQFF. The V call is TRBV6-1, the J call TRBJ2-1, with unresolved D. V was shortened by 6 bases and J by 3 bases, with 9 bases between the two germline ends. The CDR3 sequence is 13 residues long. Germline V gene sequence: CDR1 MNHNS, CDR2 SASEGT.

The genes are TRBV30 and TRBJ2-2, with 8 bases aligning to TRBD1. Germline V gene data show CDR1 as GTSNPN and CDR2 as SVGIG (reference sequence). The CDR3 extends over 14 amino acids. V lost 3 bases to trimming and J lost 3 bases; unmatched junction nucleotides: 3. CDR3 nucleotides: TGTGCCTGGAGCAGGGGGCTGTACACCGGGGAGCTGTTTTTT. Amino acids: CAWSRGLYTGELFF.

This chain connects TRBV5-1 to TRBJ2-7; 9 positions agree with TRBD1. Germline assignment: CDR1 SGHRS and CDR2 YFSETQ. The junction had 4 bases not matched to a gene; V was cut back by 0 bases and J by 6 bases. The CDR3 has 14 amino acids. Written as DNA, the CDR3 is TGCGCCAGCAGCTTGGGGACAGGGGACATCGAGCAGTACTTC. This sequence encodes CASSLGTGDIEQYF.

This chain uses TRBV19 with TRBJ2-7; possibly TRBD1 for D (6 bases). The germline V and J ends were trimmed by 1 base and 2 bases, with 15 bases remaining between them. This CDR3 comprises 16 residues. The germline CDR1 and CDR2 sequences are LNHDA and SQIVND (reference sequence). CDR3 nucleotides: TGTGCCAGTAGTATAGGTTACTTAGGGGGACCCTACGAGCAGTACTTC. This gives the protein CASSIGYLGGPYEQYF.

This chain links TRBV29-1 with TRBJ1-2; D unclear. CDR3 length: 11 amino acids. Germline values: CDR1 SQVTM, CDR2 ANQGSEA. V was clipped by 4 bases and J by 5 bases, with 8 bases between them. The CDR3 region is CSVVREYGYTF. CDR3 in DNA: TGCAGCGTTGTCCGGGAATATGGCTACACCTTC.

A single count supports this clone. The chain carries TRBV28 and TRBJ1-1, with 7 nucleotides matching TRBD1. The J segment lost 10 bases and the V segment lost 8 bases, leaving 7 bases of the junction unmatched. Germline V gives CDR1 MDHEN, CDR2 SYDVKM. This CDR3 has 11 residues. The CDR3 sequence: CASSQGVGAFF. CDR3 in DNA: TGTGCCAGCTCTCAGGGGGTCGGAGCTTTCTTT.

This chain connects TRBV18 to TRBJ2-1, with D hard to call. V was pared by 0 bases and J by 3 bases, with 6 bases between. Germline CDR1 reads KGHSH; CDR2 reads LQKENI. CDR3 length equals 14 residues. CDR3 sequence reads: CASSPPPSYNEQFF. CDR3 nucleotide sequence: TGTGCCAGCTCACCACCACCCAGCTACAATGAGCAGTTCTTC.

This chain's CDR3 is CASTTGLSKYNEQFF. In DNA form, the CDR3 reads TGTGCCAGCACCACGGGACTTTCGAAGTACAATGAGCAGTTCTTC. The chain recombines TRBV28 with TRBJ2-1, with a tentative D call TRBD2 (6 bases). V was clipped by 7 bases and J by 4 bases, with 17 bases between them. CDR1 and CDR2 from the germline V gene are MDHEN and SYDVKM. The CDR3 has 15 residues.

The chain joins TRBV5-6 to TRBJ2-5; weak D call: TRBD2 (6 bases). V was pared by 1 base and J by 1 base, with 23 bases between. The CDR3 has 19 residues. In germline, CDR1 is SGHDT, CDR2 YYEEEE. The CDR3 DNA follows: TGTGCCAGCAGCTTGTTTTCTGGGTCGGCAGGACTATCCCAAGAGACCCAGTACTTC. The encoded protein is CASSLFSGSAGLSQETQYF.

The V gene is TRBV29-1, the J gene TRBJ1-1; D not resolved. CDR3 length: 12 residues. V was pared by 6 bases and J by 1 base, with 9 bases between. Germline CDR1 is SQVTM and CDR2 is ANQGSEA. The CDR3 reads CSVAESNTEAFF. The DNA of the CDR3 is TGCAGCGTAGCTGAGTCGAACACTGAAGCTTTCTTT.

The J gene is TRBJ1-5, the V gene TRBV5-6; D gene uncertain. Germline V gene data show CDR1 as SGHDT and CDR2 as YYEEEE. This CDR3 contains 13 residues. Trimming cost V 3 bases and J 0 bases, with 4 bases left between them. The chain's CDR3 is CASSWASNQPQHF. DNA for the CDR3: TGTGCCAGCAGCTGGGCTAGCAATCAGCCCCAGCATTTT.